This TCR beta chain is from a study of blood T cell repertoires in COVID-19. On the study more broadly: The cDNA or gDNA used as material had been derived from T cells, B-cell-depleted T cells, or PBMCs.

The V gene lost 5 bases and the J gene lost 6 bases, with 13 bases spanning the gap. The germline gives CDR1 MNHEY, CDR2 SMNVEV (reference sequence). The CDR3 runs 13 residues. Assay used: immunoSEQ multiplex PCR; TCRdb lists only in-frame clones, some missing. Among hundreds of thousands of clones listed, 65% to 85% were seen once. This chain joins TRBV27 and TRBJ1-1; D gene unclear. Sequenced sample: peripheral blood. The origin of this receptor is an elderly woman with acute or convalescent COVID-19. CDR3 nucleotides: TGTGCCAGCAGTCCGAGGATTTTCTCTGAAGCTTTCTTT. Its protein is CASSPRIFSEAFF.